These T cell receptor beta chains were read from a single sample in a study of T cells in pancreatic ductal adenocarcinoma. Clones were read by immunoSEQ multiplex PCR, and TCRdb kept only the in-frame ones, dropping some. Of more than 15,000 clones listed, about 88% are singletons. What was sequenced was PBMCs. The origin of the receptors is a human donor with pancreatic ductal adenocarcinoma. Both conserved end residues are part of each CDR3. A D gene is named only where the DNA matches it firmly. Clone size, where shown, is once, few, many, or a class for clones that have expanded.

clone size	J gene	D gene	V gene	CDR3 protein	CDR3 DNA
.	TRBJ2-3	TRBD1	TRBV5-1	CASNRDRITDTQYF	TGCGCCAGTAACCGGGACAGGATCACAGATACGCAGTATTTT
.	TRBJ2-2	.	TRBV7-2	CASSLSRGAGELFF	TGTGCCAGCAGCTTAAGTCGGGGGGCGGGGGAGCTGTTTTTT
.	TRBJ2-1	TRBD2	TRBV7-2	CASSLGTSGGAGQFF	TGTGCCAGCAGCCTCGGGACTAGCGGGGGGGCCGGGCAGTTCTTC
.	TRBJ2-7	TRBD2	TRBV29-1	CSVRGTSGGAGEQYF	TGCAGCGTGAGGGGGACTAGCGGGGGGGCCGGGGAGCAGTACTTC
.	TRBJ1-1	.	TRBV2	CASSEALQGWEAFF	TGTGCCAGCAGTGAAGCGCTTCAGGGATGGGAAGCTTTCTTT
.	TRBJ2-5	TRBD2	TRBV9	CASSVGGSGGVETQYF	TGTGCCAGCAGCGTAGGGGGTAGCGGGGGGGTGGAGACCCAGTACTTC
.	TRBJ1-4	.	TRBV7-9	CASTMEGKLFF	TGTGCCAGCACCATGGAGGGAAAACTGTTTTTT
.	TRBJ2-1	.	TRBV21-1	CAPRARGGLPYNEQFF	TGTGCCCCTAGGGCGCGGGGAGGTCTGCCCTACAATGAGCAGTTCTTC
once	TRBJ1-2	.	TRBV6-5	CASSPGDIYGYTF	TGTGCCAGCAGCCCAGGGGATATCTATGGCTACACCTTC
.	TRBJ1-2	.	TRBV2	CASSVQSYGYTF	TGTGCCAGCAGTGTACAAAGCTATGGCTACACCTTC
.	TRBJ2-5	TRBD2	TRBV19	CASSLGTSGVQETQYF	TGTGCCAGTAGTCTCGGGACTAGCGGGGTTCAAGAGACCCAGTACTTC
.	TRBJ1-4	.	TRBV16	CASSVQGRKLFF	TGTGCCAGCAGCGTACAGGGTCGAAAACTGTTTTTT
.	TRBJ1-1	.	TRBV6-5	CASSYSSMDTEAFF	TGTGCCAGCAGTTACTCCAGTATGGACACTGAAGCTTTCTTT
.	TRBJ1-5	.	TRBV9	CASSVGNQPQHF	TGTGCCAGCAGCGTCGGCAATCAGCCCCAGCATTTT
.	TRBJ1-3	.	TRBV18	CASSPRGDRHSGNTIYF	TGTGCCAGCTCACCGAGAGGAGACAGACACTCTGGAAACACCATATATTTT
.	TRBJ1-1	.	TRBV5-5	CASSLAQGSTEAFF	TGTGCCAGCAGCTTGGCCCAAGGGAGTACTGAAGCTTTCTTT
.	TRBJ1-1	TRBD1	TRBV11-1	CASSPSPGTGRRTEAFF	TGTGCCAGCAGCCCAAGTCCCGGGACAGGGCGGAGAACTGAAGCTTTCTTT
.	TRBJ1-1	.	TRBV2	CASRGDTKGTEAFF	TGTGCCAGCAGGGGGGACACCAAGGGGACTGAAGCTTTCTTT
.	TRBJ1-1	.	TRBV6-6	CASSYSGGNTEAFF	TGTGCCAGCAGTTACTCCGGGGGTAACACTGAAGCTTTCTTT
.	TRBJ2-5	.	TRBV20-1	CSARDRETQYF	TGCAGTGCTAGAGATCGAGAGACCCAGTACTTC
.	TRBJ2-7	.	TRBV7-3	CASSLGGGDSYEQYF	TGTGCCAGCAGCTTAGGAGGGGGCGACTCCTACGAGCAGTACTTC
.	TRBJ2-7	TRBD1	TRBV6-6	CASSYSGQGPYEQYF	TGTGCCAGCAGTTACTCGGGACAGGGCCCCTACGAGCAGTACTTC
.	TRBJ2-1	TRBD2	TRBV5-6	CASSLFSGGYNEQFF	TGTGCCAGCAGCTTGTTTAGCGGGGGATACAATGAGCAGTTCTTC
.	TRBJ1-5	TRBD1	TRBV11-3	CASSLETGAAQHF	TGTGCCAGCAGCTTAGAGACAGGGGCAGCCCAGCATTTT
.	TRBJ1-5	.	TRBV5-1	CASSSTGGGGQPQHF	TGCGCCAGCAGCTCCACGGGGGGGGGTGGTCAGCCCCAGCATTTT
.	TRBJ2-1	TRBD2	TRBV7-2	CASSLRLAENNEQFF	TGTGCCAGCAGCTTAAGACTAGCGGAAAACAATGAGCAGTTCTTC
once	TRBJ1-5	.	TRBV7-6	CASSLSGGNQPQHF	TGTGCCAGCAGCTTATCAGGGGGCAATCAGCCCCAGCATTTT
.	TRBJ1-1	TRBD1	TRBV7-2	CASSLRQGTEAFF	TGTGCCAGCAGCCTTAGACAGGGGACTGAAGCTTTCTTT
.	TRBJ1-2	TRBD1	TRBV28	CASSFGWDRDDAGTF	TGTGCCAGCAGTTTCGGGTGGGACAGGGACGACGCGGGCACCTTC